A single sample is the source of the 32 T cell receptor beta chains below, sequenced in a study of cytomegalovirus exposure and HLA in healthy donors. PCR primers comprised 60 Vbeta and 13 Jbeta primers. Here immunoSEQ multiplex PCR was the method, and the copy in TCRdb shows in-frame clones only, minus some. The sample holds over 90,000 clones, around 60% seen once. The specimen sequenced was PBMCs. Source of these receptors: a human donor in good health.

This clone came up a few times. The chain employs TRBV11-2 and TRBJ2-7; 11 bases align to TRBD2. Trimming took 0 bases from V and 4 from J; bases not matched to a gene: 8. The CDR3 has 17 amino acids. Germline V gives CDR1 SGHAT, CDR2 FQNNGV. The CDR3 nucleotides are TGTGCCAGCAGCTTAGATGGGCGACTAGCGGGAAGTTACGAGCAGTACTTC. Its protein is CASSLDGRLAGSYEQYF.

The rearrangement links TRBV7-6 to TRBJ2-2; possible D gene TRBD2, 5 bases. Germline CDR1 reads SGHVS; CDR2 reads FNYEAQ. The CDR3 loop spans 16 amino acids. Deletions cut 1 base from V and 5 bases from J, with 14 bases between. DNA for the CDR3: TGTGCCAGCAGCTTAGGGTTAGGCCGAGGGACCGGGGAGCTGTTTTTT. Residues: CASSLGLGRGTGELFF.

This clone has only a few counts. The V gene is TRBV10-1, the J gene TRBJ2-3, with 7 nucleotides matching TRBD2. V lost 0 bases to trimming and J lost 3 bases; unmatched junction nucleotides: 6. Germline values: CDR1 WNHNN, CDR2 SYGVQD (reference sequence). The CDR3 extends over 16 amino acids. In DNA form, the CDR3 reads TGCGCCAGCAGTGAGTCGGGGGGGGTTGGTACAGATACGCAGTATTTT. Its translation is CASSESGGVGTDTQYF.

The CDR3 sequence is CASSYNNEQFF. The CDR3 nucleotides read TGTGCCAGCAGCTACAACAATGAGCAGTTCTTC. The genes are TRBV13 and TRBJ2-1; D not resolved. This CDR3 comprises 11 residues. Germline values: CDR1 PRHDT, CDR2 FYEKMQ (reference sequence). V lost 4 bases, J lost 5 bases, and 3 bases lay in between.

The CDR3 nucleotides read TGTGCCAGCACAACCAGCGCCAGGGGCGGCTATGGCTACACCTTC. Translating gives CASTTSARGGYGYTF. V and J are TRBV7-9 and TRBJ1-2, with a tentative D call TRBD1 (6 bases). Germline V gene sequence: CDR1 SEHNR, CDR2 FQNEAQ (reference sequence). CDR3 length equals 15 residues. The V end lost 7 bases, the J end lost 4 bases, and 19 bases lay between the germline ends.

The V call is TRBV11-3, the J call TRBJ2-1; D remains unclear. The germline gives CDR1 SGHNT, CDR2 YENEEA. The length of the CDR3 is 15 residues. The V end lost 5 bases, the J end lost 6 bases, and 17 bases lay between the germline ends. Here the CDR3 DNA reads TGTGCCAGCAGCCCAGGCCCGGAAAGGTTCAATGAGCAGTTCTTC. It encodes CASSPGPERFNEQFF.

The chain uses TRBV6-5 and TRBJ2-1; possible D gene TRBD2, 6 bases. Germline assignment: CDR1 MNHEY and CDR2 SVGAGI. V was cut by 2 bases and J by 0 bases, with 11 bases left in between. CDR3 size: 16 residues. CDR3 DNA: TGTGCCAGCAGTTACGAAGGCGGGATCTCCTACAATGAGCAGTTCTTC. Its protein product is CASSYEGGISYNEQFF.

This chain joins TRBV2 and TRBJ1-1, with a possible D match to TRBD1 (6 bases). The germline V gene has CDR1 SNHLY and CDR2 FYNNEI. V was pared by 4 bases and J by 0 bases, with 9 bases between. CDR3 length: 14 amino acids. The CDR3 DNA sequence: TGTGCCAGCAGTGGACAGGCAATGAACACTGAAGCTTTCTTT. This gives the protein CASSGQAMNTEAFF.

The chain carries TRBV2 and TRBJ2-4; D possibly corresponds to TRBD2 (5 bases). The length of the CDR3 is 13 residues. With 6 bases removed from V and 0 bases from J, the gap between germline ends came to 6 bases. CDR1 and CDR2 from the germline V gene are SNHLY and FYNNEI. CDR3 residues: CASRGLAKNIQYF. In DNA form, the CDR3 reads TGTGCCAGCAGAGGACTAGCCAAAAACATTCAGTACTTC.

The chain links TRBV13 to TRBJ2-1; D is uncertain. This CDR3 is 14 amino acids long. The V end was cut by 0 bases, the J end by 8 bases, with 11 bases between. CDR1 is PRHDT and CDR2 is FYEKMQ in the germline V gene (reference sequence). CDR3 DNA: TGTGCCAGCAGCTTAGGCTTGAGGATAGATGAGCAGTTCTTC. As protein: CASSLGLRIDEQFF.

The V call is TRBV27, the J call TRBJ1-2, with D unresolved. Trimming stripped 4 bases from V and 8 bases from J, with 14 bases between. There are 13 residues in the CDR3. The germline V gene encodes CDR1 MNHEY and CDR2 SMNVEV (reference sequence). The CDR3, as DNA: TGTGCCAGCAGTTCGACCCTCGCGGGCGGCTACACCTTC. Protein product: CASSSTLAGGYTF.

V is TRBV6-1 and J is TRBJ2-2; 10 positions agree with TRBD2. The V and J ends lost 4 bases and 7 bases, in that order; junction bases with no gene match: 6. Germline V CDR1 and CDR2: MNHNS, SASEGT. This CDR3 contains 15 residues. The CDR3 sequence is CASSGLAGSGGELFF. CDR3 sequence (DNA): TGTGCCAGCAGTGGACTAGCGGGCTCGGGCGGGGAGCTGTTTTTT.

This rearrangement joins TRBV6-5 to TRBJ1-1; 9 bases align to TRBD1. CDR1 is MNHEY, CDR2 SVGAGI, per germline. The CDR3 covers 13 residues. V dropped 1 base and J dropped 8; count of bases not matched to a gene: 2. DNA of the CDR3: TGTGCCAGCAGTTACTACAGGGGGCGCGAAGCTTTCTTT. Amino acids: CASSYYRGREAFF.

The chain is built from TRBV7-6 and TRBJ1-5; 10 nucleotides line up with TRBD1. The CDR3 has 18 residues. Looked up from germline, CDR1 is SGHVS and CDR2 is FNYEAQ. Unmatched junction bases numbered 11, after V lost 3 bases and J lost 3 bases. CDR3 amino acids: CASSLGQGPPNSNQPQHF. CDR3 in DNA: TGTGCCAGCAGCTTGGGACAGGGGCCCCCGAACTCCAATCAGCCCCAGCATTTT.

The chain has TRBV2 and TRBJ2-7, with 7 bases matching TRBD1. The CDR3 is 13 amino acids. CDR1 and CDR2 from the germline V gene are SNHLY and FYNNEI. V shed 9 bases, J shed 3 bases, and the junction held 8 bases outside the gene matches. Here the CDR3 DNA reads TGTGCCAGTCAGGGGGTATACGACTACGAGCAGTACTTC. Translated, it gives CASQGVYDYEQYF.

The chain combines TRBV28 with TRBJ2-6; D is perhaps TRBD2 (5 bases). The CDR3 totals 16 residues. In germline, CDR1 is MDHEN, CDR2 SYDVKM. V dropped 3 bases and J dropped 1 base, with 10 bases sitting between them. The CDR3 region has the DNA TGTGCCAGCAGTTTCGTCGGGATATCTGGGGCCAACGTCCTGACTTTC. It yields the protein CASSFVGISGANVLTF.

CDR3 region: CASSPSGEYTIYF. In DNA, the CDR3 is TGTGCCAGCAGCCCCTCGGGGGAATACACCATATATTTT. The rearrangement joins TRBV7-6 to TRBJ1-3; tentatively, D is TRBD1 (5 bases). Trimming removed 5 bases from V and 8 bases from J, with 13 bases in between. This CDR3 spans 13 amino acids. Germline CDR1 and CDR2: SGHVS and FNYEAQ.

This clone is a singleton in its sample. This chain uses TRBV20-1 with TRBJ2-5; D unresolved. The germline CDR1 and CDR2 sequences are DFQATT and SNEGSKA (reference sequence). Between the trimmed V and J ends, which lost 0 bases and 6 bases, there was a span of 5 bases. CDR3 length: 11 residues. The CDR3 region has the DNA TGCAGTGCTAGAGATCTTAAGACCCAGTACTTC. It specifies CSARDLKTQYF.

Concerning this clone itself: The junction does not match germline at one end; this may be a read error. The V call is TRBV15, the J call TRBJ1-5; D possibly corresponds to TRBD1 (6 bases). Germline values: CDR1 LNHNV, CDR2 YYDKDF (reference sequence). This CDR3 has 16 residues. The CDR3 region has the DNA TGTGCCACCAGCAAGCGACAGGCCTCGAGCAGTCAGCCCCAGCATTTT. Its translation: CATSKRQASSSQPQHF.

This chain joins TRBV5-6 and TRBJ1-5; 7 positions agree with TRBD1. CDR1 SGHDT and CDR2 YYEEEE come from the germline V gene. The CDR3 extends over 14 amino acids. With 4 bases clipped from V and 6 bases from J, the junction kept 7 bases outside the gene matches. The CDR3 nucleotides read TGTGCCAGCAGCCTGACAGGGTCCCCTCAGCCCCAGCATTTT. The encoded protein is CASSLTGSPQPQHF.

The V gene is TRBV14, the J gene TRBJ2-1; 8 bases are shared with TRBD2. Germline CDR1 is SGHDN and CDR2 is FVKESK. The CDR3 totals 17 residues. V gave up 0 bases and J gave up 1 base; unmatched junction bases: 5. In DNA form, the CDR3 reads TGTGCCAGCAGCCAAGATGGGGCTAGCGGGTCCTACAATGAGCAGTTCTTC. Its protein is CASSQDGASGSYNEQFF. The full variable domain, its missing parts supplied by reference TRBV14 and TRBJ2-1, is EAGVTQFPSHSVIEKGQTVTLRCDPISGHDNLYWYRRVMGKEIKFLLHFVKESKQDESGMPNNRFLAERTGGTYSTLKVQPAELEDSGVYFCASSQDGASGSYNEQFFGPGTRLTVL.

Of note for this clone: Additional DNA sequences in this sample encode the identical CDR3. This chain joins TRBV14 and TRBJ2-1; 14 bases are a match to TRBD2. The V segment lost 3 bases and the J segment 6 bases; nucleotides outside the gene matches: 7. The CDR3 contains 17 residues. Germline CDR1 and CDR2: SGHDN and FVKESK. The CDR3 protein is CASSQGLAGVWGNEQFF. The CDR3 nucleotides are TGTGCCAGCAGCCAGGGACTAGCGGGAGTGTGGGGCAATGAGCAGTTCTTC.

V is TRBV6-5 and J is TRBJ2-1, with a possible D match to TRBD2 (6 bases). The CDR3 is 14 residues long. Looked up from germline, CDR1 is MNHEY and CDR2 is SVGAGI. Between the trimmed V and J ends, which lost 2 bases and 6 bases, there was a span of 11 bases. The CDR3 DNA reads as TGTGCCAGCAGTTACATCGGGGGTGGCAATGAGCAGTTCTTC. Protein: CASSYIGGGNEQFF.

The V and J genes are TRBV9 and TRBJ2-5, with 13 positions matching TRBD2. V shed 4 bases and J 4 bases; nucleotides not matched to a gene: 7. CDR3 length: 16 residues. Looked up from germline, CDR1 is SGDLS and CDR2 is YYNGEE. CDR3 bases: TGTGCCAGCAGCTCCAGACTAGCGGGAGGCCCAGAGACCCAGTACTTC. Amino acid sequence: CASSSRLAGGPETQYF.

This clone occurred a few times. The chain has TRBV6-4 and TRBJ2-1; TRBD2 is a possible D gene (5 bases). Trimming stripped 2 bases from V and 6 bases from J, with 17 bases between. CDR3 length: 16 residues. CDR1 is MRHNA and CDR2 is SNTAGT in the germline V gene. The CDR3 loop reads CASSDEQRQAFNEQFF. The CDR3 DNA is TGTGCCAGCAGTGACGAGCAGCGGCAAGCCTTCAATGAGCAGTTCTTC.

This clone was observed a single time. The genes are TRBV16 and TRBJ1-1; D uncertain. The CDR3 sequence is 14 residues long. The germline CDR1 and CDR2 sequences are KGHSY and FQNENV. Trimming removed 2 bases at V and 1 base at J, with 8 bases between. The CDR3 sequence: CASSQLGANTEAFF. CDR3 DNA: TGTGCCAGCAGCCAACTCGGAGCGAACACTGAAGCTTTCTTT.

V usage is TRBV28 and J usage is TRBJ2-7; 9 bases are shared with TRBD1. CDR1 is MDHEN and CDR2 is SYDVKM in the germline V gene. The junction had 9 bases not matched to a gene; V was cut back by 1 base and J by 5 bases. CDR3 size: 16 residues. CDR3 protein: CASSLFYRGQIHEQYF. In DNA, the CDR3 is TGTGCCAGCAGTTTATTCTACAGGGGGCAAATCCACGAGCAGTACTTC.

In this sample, this clone turned up a few times. The chain carries TRBV9 and TRBJ1-2, with unresolved D. Trimming took 1 base from V and 5 from J, leaving 9 bases between them. Germline CDR1 reads SGDLS; CDR2 reads YYNGEE. The CDR3 has 13 residues. The CDR3 reads CASSVSSVYGYTF. For the CDR3, the DNA is TGTGCCAGCAGCGTATCATCGGTTTATGGCTACACCTTC.

The rearrangement joins TRBV5-1 to TRBJ2-7, with a possible D match to TRBD2 (5 bases). This CDR3 is 14 amino acids long. Trimming cost V 0 bases and J 3 bases, with 10 bases left between them. Per the germline V gene, CDR1 is SGHRS and CDR2 is YFSETQ. Here the CDR3 DNA reads TGCGCCAGCAGCTTGGAAGGTAGCGACTACGAGCAGTACTTC. This translates into CASSLEGSDYEQYF.

The chain combines TRBV19 with TRBJ1-1, with TRBD1 matching over 11 bases. The CDR3 totals 13 residues. V was pared by 5 bases and J by 11 bases, with 7 bases of the junction left unmatched. CDR1 and CDR2 from the germline V gene are LNHDA and SQIVND (reference sequence). The CDR3 sequence: CASSPWTGGDAFF. CDR3 bases: TGTGCCAGTAGTCCTTGGACAGGGGGCGACGCTTTCTTT.

This chain uses TRBV11-3 with TRBJ2-1, with 14 bases that match TRBD2. V shed 5 bases and J 6 bases; nucleotides not matched to a gene: 6. Germline V gene data show CDR1 as SGHNT and CDR2 as YENEEA. The CDR3 loop spans 16 amino acids. DNA of the CDR3: TGTGCCAGCAGCCCGGGACTAGCGGGAGCACGCAATGAGCAGTTCTTC. Translation: CASSPGLAGARNEQFF.

This sequence joins TRBV6-5 and TRBJ1-5; D ambiguous. The V gene's germline CDR1 is MNHEY and CDR2 SVGAGI. The CDR3 has 13 amino acids. Deletions cut 6 bases from V and 4 bases from J, with 10 bases between. CDR3 residues: CASSRDGNQPQHF. The CDR3, as DNA: TGTGCCAGCAGCCGGGATGGAAATCAGCCCCAGCATTTT.